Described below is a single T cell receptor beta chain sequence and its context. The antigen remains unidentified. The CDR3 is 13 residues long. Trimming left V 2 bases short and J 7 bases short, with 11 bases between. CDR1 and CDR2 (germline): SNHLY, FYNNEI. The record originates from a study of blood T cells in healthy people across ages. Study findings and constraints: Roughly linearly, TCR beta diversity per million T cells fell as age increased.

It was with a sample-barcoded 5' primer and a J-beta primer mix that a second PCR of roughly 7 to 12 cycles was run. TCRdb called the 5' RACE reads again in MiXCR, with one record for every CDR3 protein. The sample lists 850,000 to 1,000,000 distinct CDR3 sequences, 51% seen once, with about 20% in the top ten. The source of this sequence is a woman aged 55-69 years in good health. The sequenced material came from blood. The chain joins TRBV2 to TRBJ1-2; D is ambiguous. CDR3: CASSELSTSGYTF. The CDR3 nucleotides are TGTGCCAGCAGTGAACTGTCGACCAGTGGCTACACCTTC.